This TCR beta chain was recorded in a study of beta chain features in type 1 diabetes. General observations from the study: For patients and controls alike, PCR might favor shorter templates to the same degree.

This clone was seen a few times. The antigen is undetermined. Germline V gives CDR1 MGHDK, CDR2 SYGVNS. CDR3 size: 13 residues. The V end was cut by 3 bases, the J end by 5 bases, with 11 bases between. Expressed TCRB transcripts were sequenced after all isolated RNA was converted to cDNA. TCRdb's table, derived via immunoSEQ multiplex PCR, lists solely in-frame clones and lacks some. The repertoire consists of 200,000 to 250,000 clones, with about 26% occurring once and the leading ten covering 3.5% to 4%. Isolation of CD4+ naive, central memory, regulatory and stem cell-like memory cells was achieved by sorting via CD45RO/CCR7/CD25/CD127/CD95/CD27.

The specimen was central memory CD4+ T cells from blood. The chain employs TRBV25-1 and TRBJ2-7; D ambiguous. The receptor was derived from a man aged 25 to 45 in good health. The chain's CDR3 is CASSEGGFHEQYF. The DNA for the CDR3 is TGTGCCAGCAGTGAGGGTGGGTTCCACGAGCAGTACTTC.